The next 2 T cell receptor beta chains were all read from a single sample in a study of OX40 agonist ivuxolimab in advanced cancers. This table comes from immunoSEQ multiplex PCR, and its TCRdb copy is limited to in-frame clones, with some not included. In the table there are fewer than 80,000 clones, around 88% of which are singletons. The sample in question was CD4+ or CD8+ T cells sorted from blood, obtained in a trial of the OX40 agonist ivuxolimab. These receptors all stem from an adult with an advanced solid tumor such as melanoma, head and neck, liver or kidney cancer.

The chain employs TRBV6-1 and TRBJ2-7; D not certain. The CDR3 covers 14 residues. The V and J ends lost 7 bases and 2 bases respectively, with 15 bases between them. Looked up from germline, CDR1 is MNHNS and CDR2 is SASEGT. CDR3 sequence: CASTRQSHTYEQYF. CDR3 DNA: TGTGCCAGCACCAGACAATCCCATACCTACGAGCAGTACTTC.

The chain joins TRBV7-9 to TRBJ1-1, with a tentative D call TRBD1 (6 bases). The V gene's germline CDR1 is SEHNR and CDR2 FQNEAQ (reference sequence). CDR3 size: 16 residues. Deletions cut 8 bases from V and 3 bases from J, with 22 bases between. CDR3 DNA: TGTGCCAGCGGAACCTCGGGGGGCAGGGCGTACACTGAAGCTTTCTTT. It codes for CASGTSGGRAYTEAFF.